These T cell receptor beta chains were read from a single sample in a study of T-cell reconstitution after alpha-beta-depleted transplantation in children. TCRdb used MiXCR to reprocess the PCR reads, holding one entry per CDR3 protein. The data show hundreds of thousands of distinct CDR3 sequences, 13% seen once. This specimen was PBMCs, mostly from graft donor cells, taken 360 days after TCRalphabeta/CD19-depleted stem cell transplant. Receptor source: a male patient aged 10 to 17 who had a stem cell transplant for acute myeloid leukemia, so the T cells may come from the graft donor. CDR3s include the opening cysteine and the closing phenylalanine or tryptophan. A D gene is named only where the DNA matches it firmly. Rows may omit the clone size; those that give it use once, few, many or a size class.

d_call	clone_size	v_call	j_call	cdr3_nt	cdr3_aa
NA	NA	TRBV18	TRBJ1-2	TGTGCCAGCTCATTATCCGGGACAAATCTATGGGACTTGGATGGCTACACCTTC	CASSLSGTNLWDLDGYTF
NA	NA	TRBV20-1	TRBJ2-7	TGCAGTGCCGCTCCGGGTTTCAGCTCCTACGAGCAGTACTTC	CSAAPGFSSYEQYF
NA	few	TRBV19	TRBJ2-1	TGTGCCAGTAGTATGGCGCGTGAGCAGTTCTTC	CASSMAREQFF
NA	many	TRBV4-3	TRBJ2-4	TGCGCCAGCAGCCAATTTAGCTCAGGGCCCAGAAACATTCAGTACTTC	CASSQFSSGPRNIQYF
NA	few	TRBV27	TRBJ1-4	TGTGCCAGCAGTTTATCGCTGGTGGAGAAACTGTTTTTT	CASSLSLVEKLFF
TRBD1	many	TRBV20-1	TRBJ2-6	TGCAGTGCTAGGGACAGGGCCGGGGCCAACGTCCTGACTTTC	CSARDRAGANVLTF
TRBD1	few	TRBV9	TRBJ2-6	TGTGCCAGCAGCATCCGGACAGGGGACAGGTATCTGGGGGCCAACGTCCTGACTTTC	CASSIRTGDRYLGANVLTF
NA	NA	TRBV18	TRBJ2-1	TGTGCCAGCTCACCACCGCAGGGTTACGATGAGCAGTTCTTC	CASSPPQGYDEQFF
TRBD2	NA	TRBV5-1	TRBJ2-3	TGCGCCAGCAGCTCGGGACTAGGCCTCACAGATACGCAGTATTTT	CASSSGLGLTDTQYF
NA	NA	TRBV14	TRBJ2-7	TGTGCCAGCAGCAGGAGCCACACCTACGAGCAGTACTTC	CASSRSHTYEQYF
NA	many	TRBV10-2	TRBJ2-5	TGCGCCAGCAGGATCGGGCTAGCCTACCAAGAGACCCAGTACTTC	CASRIGLAYQETQYF
TRBD2	NA	TRBV12-3/TRBV12-4	TRBJ2-3	TGTGCCAGCAGTGGGTTGGGACTAGCGGGCACAGATACGCAGTATTTT	CASSGLGLAGTDTQYF
TRBD2	NA	TRBV2	TRBJ2-1	TGTGCCAGCAGCTACACTAGCGGGAGAGGTGAGCAGTTCTTC	CASSYTSGRGEQFF
NA	many	TRBV5-1	TRBJ2-1	TGCGCCAGCAGCTTGGCCCGGGGCCTCACGTGGTCCTACAATGAGCAGTTCTTC	CASSLARGLTWSYNEQFF
TRBD2	NA	TRBV7-7	TRBJ2-1	TGTGCTAGCAGCTTAGCGGGAGGACTAGCGTCGAATGAGCAGTTCTTC	CASSLAGGLASNEQFF
TRBD1	few	TRBV7-3	TRBJ2-7	TGTGCCAGCAGCACTACAGGGGTTGAAGAGCAGTACTTC	CASSTTGVEEQYF
TRBD2	NA	TRBV20-1	TRBJ2-7	TGCAGTGCTAAGAGGACTAGCGGCGAGCAGTACTTC	CSAKRTSGEQYF
NA	few	TRBV21-1	TRBJ2-7	TGTGCCAGCAGCACATTAAGGAGGGGAATCTACGAGCAGTACTTC	CASSTLRRGIYEQYF
TRBD1	NA	TRBV7-2	TRBJ2-7	TGTGCCAGCAGCTCGAGAGGACAGGGAAAGAGGTACGAGCAGTACTTC	CASSSRGQGKRYEQYF
NA	few	TRBV12-3/TRBV12-4	TRBJ1-1	TGTGCCAGCAGTCCAATACCCACCTCTGAAGCTTTCTTT	CASSPIPTSEAFF
TRBD2	many	TRBV6-1	TRBJ2-2	TGTGCCAGCAGGGGAGGGACTAGCCTAGCGTCGAGCACCGGGGAGCTGTTTTTT	CASRGGTSLASSTGELFF
TRBD2	NA	TRBV28	TRBJ2-7	TGTGCCAGCAGTTTACCCCATCCGGGACTAGCGGGATCCTACGAGCAGTACTTC	CASSLPHPGLAGSYEQYF
NA	NA	TRBV15	TRBJ1-1	TGTGCCACCAGCAACAGCCTTTGGAACACTGAAGCTTTCTTT	CATSNSLWNTEAFF
NA	many	TRBV12-3/TRBV12-4	TRBJ2-1	TGTGCCAGCAGTTTAGTAGCGACCTCCTACAATGAGCAGTTCTTC	CASSLVATSYNEQFF
NA	NA	TRBV12-3/TRBV12-4	TRBJ2-3	TGTGCCAGCAGCGAAGAGATAAGGCGGGATCGGACAGATACGCAGTATTTT	CASSEEIRRDRTDTQYF
NA	few	TRBV20-1	TRBJ1-1	TGCAGTGCTAGACCCGGGGTGAACACTGAAGCTTTCTTT	CSARPGVNTEAFF
NA	NA	TRBV20-1	TRBJ2-1	TGCAGTGCTCCAGCACTGGAGATGGACATAAGGAATGAGCAGTTCTTC	CSAPALEMDIRNEQFF
NA	few	TRBV6-2/TRBV6-3	TRBJ2-7	TGTGCCAGCAGTTACTCCCGTAGCGGAGGAGGGGGGTTATACGAGCAGTACTTC	CASSYSRSGGGGLYEQYF
TRBD2	many	TRBV3-1	TRBJ2-1	TGTGCCAGCAGCTTTCGGACTAGCAATGAGCAGTTCTTC	CASSFRTSNEQFF
TRBD1	many	TRBV29-1	TRBJ2-7	TGCAGCGTCGCAGCACTTGGGACAGGGCCCGAGCAGTACTTC	CSVAALGTGPEQYF
NA	NA	TRBV27	TRBJ2-7	TGTGCCAGCAGTTTAAAACCCCTGTCCTACGAGCAGTACTTC	CASSLKPLSYEQYF
NA	NA	TRBV7-9	TRBJ2-7	TGTGCCAGCAGCTTAGAACCTCAGGGACGAAAGGTCTACGAGCAGTACTTC	CASSLEPQGRKVYEQYF
TRBD2	few	TRBV11-3	TRBJ2-7	TGTGCCAGCAGCCCCCCCGTAGTGGCTAGCGGGAGCCTCAAAGATCGTGACGAGCAGTACTTC	CASSPPVVASGSLKDRDEQYF
NA	few	TRBV11-2	TRBJ2-2	TGTGCCAGCAGCCCACGAAATAGGGGGGCGGCGGACACCGGGGAGCTGTTTTTT	CASSPRNRGAADTGELFF
NA	many	TRBV4-3	TRBJ2-7	TGCGCCAGCAGCCAAGATGGCGGGCAGGGATCCTACGAGCAGTACTTC	CASSQDGGQGSYEQYF
NA	once	TRBV2	TRBJ2-7	TGTACCAGCTGTTTTAACTGGCGGGCCGGGTTGGAGCAGTACTTC	CTSCFNWRAGLEQYF
NA	few	TRBV14	TRBJ1-2	TGTGCCAGCAGCCAAGGATACGGAAGAATCAGGACAAGTAACTATGGCTACACCTTC	CASSQGYGRIRTSNYGYTF
NA	NA	TRBV12-3/TRBV12-4	TRBJ1-2	TGTGCCAGCAGTTTAAATCCCCAGGGCGGCTACACCTTC	CASSLNPQGGYTF
NA	many	TRBV29-1	TRBJ2-2	TGCAGCGTTGAAAGCACGAGGGGGAACACCGGGGAGCTGTTTTTT	CSVESTRGNTGELFF